A single count supports the clone carrying this T cell receptor beta chain. The data were taken from a study of CD8 T cells in ankylosing spondylitis. TCRdb processed the 5' RACE reads anew with MiXCR; each CDR3 protein has one entry. The sample carries 350,000 to 400,000 distinct CDR3 sequences, around 20% recorded once. The sequence was obtained from a male donor with ankylosing spondylitis or in good health (not recorded which). Material: blood, either unsorted or a sorted T cell fraction (not recorded which).

The CDR3 spells CWGQAPGRRIYSNQPQHF. The DNA of the CDR3 is TGCTGGGGCCAGGCCCCGGGCCGGCGGATTTATAGCAATCAGCCCCAGCATTTT. This chain links TRBV20-1 with TRBJ1-5; D perhaps matches TRBD1 (5 bases). The CDR3 totals 18 residues. Per the germline V gene, CDR1 is DFQATT and CDR2 is SNEGSKA (reference sequence).